Each of the 22 T cell receptor beta chains below was sequenced from the same sample in a study of blood T cell repertoires in COVID-19. The assay was immunoSEQ multiplex PCR, and TCRdb's table has in-frame clones only and misses some. The sample consists of tens of thousands of clones, about 92% of them appearing once. The material sequenced was peripheral blood. Receptors were obtained from a human donor in a cohort sampled during active COVID-19.

This clone occurred once. The rearrangement links TRBV3-1 (or the pseudogene TRBV3-2) to TRBJ2-2; the match to TRBD2 covers 11 bases. There are 16 residues in the CDR3. Germline V gene lookup returns CDR1 LGHDT and CDR2 YNNKEL (reference sequence). V lost 5 bases and J lost 6; bases outside the gene matches: 8. This CDR3 is CASSAVAGGFAGELFF. The CDR3 DNA sequence: TGTGCCAGCAGCGCCGTAGCGGGGGGGTTTGCCGGGGAGCTGTTTTTT.

The chain uses TRBV3-1 (or the pseudogene TRBV3-2) and TRBJ1-2; TRBD1 matches 12 bases. In germline, CDR1 is LGHDT, CDR2 YNNKEL (reference sequence). This CDR3 is built from 15 residues. V was pared by 3 bases and J by 2 bases, with 1 base of the junction left unmatched. CDR3 sequence: CASSQGQGANYGYTF. For the CDR3, the DNA is TGTGCCAGCAGCCAGGGACAGGGGGCGAACTATGGCTACACCTTC.

V is TRBV3-1 (or the pseudogene TRBV3-2) and J is TRBJ2-5; D perhaps matches TRBD1 (5 bases). The length of the CDR3 is 17 residues. Germline CDR1 and CDR2: LGHDT and YNNKEL (reference sequence). The V end lost 0 bases, the J end lost 2 bases, and 16 bases lay between the germline ends. The CDR3 bases are TGTGCCAGCAGCCAAGACCAAATAGGGGCGCTGCAAGAGACCCAGTACTTC. It yields the protein CASSQDQIGALQETQYF.

In DNA form, the CDR3 reads TGTGCCAGCAGTAAGACAGGGCACACCGGGGAGCTGTTTTTT. Protein product: CASSKTGHTGELFF. The chain links TRBV25-1 to TRBJ2-2, with 7 bases fitting TRBD1. Germline CDR1 and CDR2: MGHDK and SYGVNS. V lost 5 bases and J lost 3; bases outside the gene matches: 3. This CDR3 has 14 residues.

This clone was observed once. The chain recombines TRBV5-5 with TRBJ1-6; 8 bases align to TRBD1. The CDR3 consists of 14 residues. In germline, CDR1 is SGHKS, CDR2 YYEKEE (reference sequence). With 2 bases clipped from V and 7 bases from J, the junction kept 2 bases outside the gene matches. CDR3: CASSFGQGNSPLHF. Written as DNA, the CDR3 is TGTGCCAGCAGCTTTGGACAGGGAAATTCACCCCTCCACTTT. Based on the CDR3 plus reference TRBV5-5 and TRBJ1-6, the full variable domain is DAGVTQSPTHLIKTRGQQVTLRCSPISGHKSVSWYQQVLGQGPQFIFQYYEKEERGRGNFPDRFSARQFPNYSSELNVNALLLGDSALYLCASSFGQGNSPLHFGNGTRLTVT.

This clone was observed a single time. The chain couples TRBV5-1 to TRBJ2-7; tentatively, D is TRBD1 (5 bases). V lost 0 bases, J lost 5 bases, and 12 bases lay in between. This CDR3 has 14 amino acids. CDR1 SGHRS and CDR2 YFSETQ come from the germline V gene. The CDR3 region has the DNA TGCGCCAGCAGCTTGGTTTCAGGGATGGACGAGCAGTACTTC. It encodes CASSLVSGMDEQYF.

V and J are TRBV24-1 and TRBJ2-1; 9 bases are a match to TRBD1. The CDR3 contains 18 residues. Germline V lookup: CDR1 KGHDR, CDR2 SFDVKD. The V and J ends lost 4 bases and 9 bases, in that order; junction bases with no gene match: 18. The CDR3 DNA reads TGTGCCACCAGTGACCCCACACCGGGACAGGGCTCGATGAGTGAGCAGTTCTTC. Residues: CATSDPTPGQGSMSEQFF.

The rearrangement uses TRBV5-1 and TRBJ2-2; D might be TRBD1 (5 bases). V was pared by 0 bases and J by 2 bases, with 11 bases between. Per germline, CDR1 SGHRS and CDR2 YFSETQ. The CDR3 contains 16 residues. The CDR3 loop reads CASSLDWQGNTGELFF. Written as DNA, the CDR3 is TGCGCCAGCAGCTTGGATTGGCAGGGAAACACCGGGGAGCTGTTTTTT.

The J gene is TRBJ2-7, the V gene TRBV10-3, with TRBD2 as a possible D gene (6 bases). The CDR3 contains 12 residues. CDR1 is ENHRY and CDR2 is SYGVKD in the germline V gene. The V end was cut by 10 bases, the J end by 3 bases, with 13 bases between. The CDR3 coding sequence is TGTGCCACGAGGGACTTCAACTACGAGCAGTACTTC. Translating gives CATRDFNYEQYF.

This clone was picked up one time. The gene calls are TRBV6-6 and TRBJ2-7; possible D gene TRBD1, 5 bases. The V end lost 8 bases, the J end lost 6 bases, and 17 bases lay between the germline ends. Germline CDR1 reads MNHNY; CDR2 reads SVGAGI (reference sequence). This CDR3 is 13 amino acids long. The CDR3, as DNA: TGTGCCAGCGCCCCGACAGCCTCCCCCGAGCAGTACTTC. Translation: CASAPTASPEQYF.

This chain joins TRBV27 and TRBJ2-1, with D perhaps TRBD2 (5 bases). Germline CDR1 MNHEY, CDR2 SMNVEV (reference sequence). V was clipped by 6 bases and J by 2 bases, with 11 bases between them. The CDR3 runs 14 residues. The CDR3 sequence: CASSVPGTYNEQFF. CDR3 DNA sequence: TGTGCCAGCAGCGTCCCGGGGACCTACAATGAGCAGTTCTTC.

The chain is built from TRBV28 and TRBJ2-2; D may be TRBD1 (6 bases). This CDR3 region has 15 residues. Trimming removed 2 bases from V and 3 bases from J, with 10 bases in between. Germline values: CDR1 MDHEN, CDR2 SYDVKM. CDR3 in amino acids: CASSLRGTHTGELFF. CDR3 nucleotides: TGTGCCAGCAGTTTAAGGGGGACACACACCGGGGAGCTGTTTTTT.

CDR3 sequence: CASIQAGGLSPSTDTQYF. CDR3 nucleotide sequence: TGTGCCAGCATACAAGCGGGAGGGCTTTCCCCTAGCACAGATACGCAGTATTTT. This chain links TRBV28 with TRBJ2-3, with TRBD2 matching over 10 bases. V gave up 7 bases and J gave up 0 bases; unmatched junction bases: 13. The germline V gene encodes CDR1 MDHEN and CDR2 SYDVKM. The CDR3 is 18 residues long.

This clone came up once. The DNA of the CDR3 is TGTGCCAGCAGCTTAGGGACTAGAGAGACCCAGTACTTC. Protein sequence: CASSLGTRETQYF. This chain connects TRBV7-2 to TRBJ2-5; TRBD2 matches at 7 bases. The germline V gene has CDR1 SGHTA and CDR2 FQGNSA. The CDR3 covers 13 residues. J gave up 4 bases and V 1 base, and 0 bases lay outside the gene matches.

This chain joins TRBV7-2 and TRBJ2-1; TRBD2 matches 10 bases. Germline V gene lookup returns CDR1 SGHTA and CDR2 FQGNSA. This CDR3 has 16 residues. Losses at the gene ends were 5 bases for V and 7 bases for J; bases not matched to a gene: 11. For the CDR3, the DNA is TGTGCCAGCAGCGATACCGGGACTAGCGTTCGTAATGAGCAGTTCTTC. Protein sequence: CASSDTGTSVRNEQFF.

The chain joins TRBV2 to TRBJ2-2; TRBD2 aligns across 8 bases. The germline V gene has CDR1 SNHLY and CDR2 FYNNEI. With V trimmed by 4 bases and J by 6 bases, 19 bases remained unmatched. The CDR3 is made up of 19 amino acids. The CDR3 protein is CASSVREVNEAGVAGELFF. The CDR3 DNA is TGTGCCAGCAGTGTTCGGGAAGTAAATGAAGCGGGAGTCGCCGGGGAGCTGTTTTTT.

The J gene is TRBJ2-7, the V gene TRBV3-1 (or the pseudogene TRBV3-2), with TRBD2 identical over 10 bases. The CDR3 runs 16 residues. CDR1 and CDR2 (germline): LGHDT, YNNKEL (reference sequence). V shed 4 bases and J 0 bases; nucleotides not matched to a gene: 6. CDR3 DNA sequence: TGTGCCAGCAGCCGATGGACTAGCGGAAACTCCTACGAGCAGTACTTC. Amino acid sequence: CASSRWTSGNSYEQYF.

The J gene is TRBJ1-4, the V gene TRBV28; D perhaps matches TRBD1 (6 bases). Germline V gene data show CDR1 as MDHEN and CDR2 as SYDVKM. V dropped 3 bases and J dropped 5 bases, with 13 bases sitting between them. This CDR3 contains 15 residues. The chain's CDR3 is CASSFGGGGNEKLFF. The CDR3 DNA reads as TGTGCCAGCAGTTTTGGGGGCGGAGGAAATGAAAAACTGTTTTTT.

This sequence joins TRBV3-1 (or the pseudogene TRBV3-2) and TRBJ2-1; 11 bases fit TRBD1. Trimming took 1 base from V and 8 from J; bases not matched to a gene: 4. The CDR3 is 15 amino acids. Per germline, CDR1 LGHDT and CDR2 YNNKEL (reference sequence). DNA of the CDR3: TGTGCCAGCAGCCAAGGGACAGGGGGCTTTGATGAGCAGTTCTTC. Amino acid sequence: CASSQGTGGFDEQFF.

The chain recombines TRBV5-1 with TRBJ1-2; D unclear. The CDR3 runs 15 residues. Germline CDR1 reads SGHRS; CDR2 reads YFSETQ. The V end lost 2 bases, the J end lost 2 bases, and 13 bases lay between the germline ends. The CDR3 nucleotides read TGCGCCAGCAGCTTAGGCGGCAGTACGAACTATGGCTACACCTTC. Its protein product is CASSLGGSTNYGYTF.

This rearrangement joins TRBV27 to TRBJ2-3, with TRBD2 matching over 9 bases. V trimming: 3 bases; J trimming: 1 base; junction bases outside the gene matches: 2. CDR3 length equals 15 residues. Germline assignment: CDR1 MNHEY and CDR2 SMNVEV (reference sequence). The CDR3 DNA is TGTGCCAGCAGTTTGGTAGCGGGAGGCACAGATACGCAGTATTTT. It encodes CASSLVAGGTDTQYF.

This chain connects TRBV11-3 to TRBJ2-7; 10 positions match TRBD2. The CDR3 length is 17 residues. Per germline, CDR1 SGHNT and CDR2 YENEEA. V trimming: 4 bases; J trimming: 3 bases; junction bases outside the gene matches: 12. The chain's CDR3 is CASSSTARLAGDYEQYF. CDR3 DNA: TGTGCCAGCAGCTCCACCGCCCGACTAGCGGGCGACTACGAGCAGTACTTC.